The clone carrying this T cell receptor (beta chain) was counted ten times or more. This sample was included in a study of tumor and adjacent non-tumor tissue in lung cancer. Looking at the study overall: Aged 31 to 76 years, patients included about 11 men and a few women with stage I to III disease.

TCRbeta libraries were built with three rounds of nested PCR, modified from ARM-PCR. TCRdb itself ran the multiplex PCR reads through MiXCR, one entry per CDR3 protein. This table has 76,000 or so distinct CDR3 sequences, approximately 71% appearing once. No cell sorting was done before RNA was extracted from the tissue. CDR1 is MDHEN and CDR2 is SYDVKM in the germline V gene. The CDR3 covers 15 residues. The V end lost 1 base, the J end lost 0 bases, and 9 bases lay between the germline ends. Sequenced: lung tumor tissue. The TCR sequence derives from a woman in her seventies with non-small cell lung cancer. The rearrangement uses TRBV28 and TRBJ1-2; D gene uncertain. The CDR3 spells CASSLFRSTNYGYTF. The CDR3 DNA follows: TGTGCCAGCAGTTTATTCAGGAGTACTAACTATGGCTACACCTTC.